This TCR beta chain was sequenced for a study of T cell responses to AZD1222 COVID-19 vaccine. Study observations and caveats: Distributed over spike, vaccine-associated CD4 TCRs predominated at 160-218 and 743-854. Reports indicate that nearly half of spike-specific TCRs are directed at unmutated variant regions. Clonal diversity was possibly underestimated; the donors were predominantly white British and more often female.

Produced via immunoSEQ multiplex PCR; TCRdb's table is partial and in-frame only. The sample carries around 99,000 clones, about 90% recorded once. Germline V gene lookup returns CDR1 SGHRS and CDR2 YFSETQ. The ends were cut back, 3 bases at V and 1 base at J, with 10 bases in the middle. This CDR3 comprises 14 residues. Second-dose timings of about 4 or about 12 weeks were pooled. Comment on this clone: As yet, its antigen is unknown.

The chain carries TRBV5-1 and TRBJ2-5; D remains ambiguous. The clonotype originates from an adult who received the AZD1222 COVID-19 vaccine. This specimen consisted of peripheral blood, obtained 28 days after the second AZD1222 dose. The CDR3 reads CASSYQSAQETQYF. In DNA, the CDR3 is TGCGCCAGCAGCTACCAGTCCGCCCAAGAGACCCAGTACTTC.